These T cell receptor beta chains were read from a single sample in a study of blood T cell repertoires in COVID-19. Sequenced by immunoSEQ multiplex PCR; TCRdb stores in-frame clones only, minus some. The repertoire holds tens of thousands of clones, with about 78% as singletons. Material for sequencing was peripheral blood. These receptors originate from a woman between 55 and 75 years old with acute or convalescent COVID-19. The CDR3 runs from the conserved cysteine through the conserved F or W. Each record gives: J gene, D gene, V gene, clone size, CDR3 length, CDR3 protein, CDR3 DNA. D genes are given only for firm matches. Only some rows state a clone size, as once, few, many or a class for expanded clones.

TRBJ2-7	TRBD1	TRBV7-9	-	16	CASSGRQGSSIYEQYF	TGTGCCAGCAGCGGTAGACAGGGTTCTTCTATCTACGAGCAGTACTTC
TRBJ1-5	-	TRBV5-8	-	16	CASSPSSGGEYQPQHF	TGTGCCAGCAGCCCGTCTTCCGGGGGGGAATATCAGCCCCAGCATTTT
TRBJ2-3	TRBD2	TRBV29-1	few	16	CSVEISGGLSTDTQYF	TGCAGCGTTGAAATTAGCGGGGGCCTTAGCACAGATACGCAGTATTTT
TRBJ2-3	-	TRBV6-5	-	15	CASNKNPHPADTQYF	TGTGCCAGCAACAAGAACCCGCACCCAGCAGATACGCAGTATTTT
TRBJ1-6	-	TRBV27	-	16	CASRPDGAIYNSPLHF	TGTGCCAGCAGGCCGGATGGAGCCATCTATAATTCACCCCTCCACTTT
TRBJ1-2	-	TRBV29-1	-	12	CSVPGTNYGYTF	TGCAGCGTCCCGGGAACTAACTATGGCTACACCTTC
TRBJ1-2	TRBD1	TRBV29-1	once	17	CSVEFRGDRGINYGYTF	TGCAGCGTTGAATTTCGGGGCGACAGGGGAATCAACTATGGCTACACCTTC
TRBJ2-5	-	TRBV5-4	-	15	CASSVLAGTGETQYF	TGTGCCAGCAGCGTACTAGCTGGGACGGGAGAGACCCAGTACTTC
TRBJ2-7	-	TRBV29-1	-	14	CSAGVGITSGEQYF	TGCAGCGCCGGGGTTGGGATAACTTCCGGCGAGCAGTACTTC
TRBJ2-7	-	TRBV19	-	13	CASSHRVGNEQYF	TGTGCCAGTAGCCACAGGGTTGGGAACGAGCAGTACTTC
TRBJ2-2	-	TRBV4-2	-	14	CASEPGLATGELFF	TGTGCCAGCGAGCCGGGCCTAGCGACCGGGGAGCTGTTTTTT
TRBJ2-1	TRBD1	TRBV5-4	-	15	CASSGSGTGYNEQFF	TGTGCCAGCAGCGGCTCCGGGACAGGGTACAATGAGCAGTTCTTC
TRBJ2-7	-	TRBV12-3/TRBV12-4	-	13	CASSLGRDYEQYF	TGTGCCAGCAGCCTAGGACGGGACTACGAGCAGTACTTC
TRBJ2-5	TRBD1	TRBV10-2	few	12	CASRGQVETQYF	TGCGCCAGCAGGGGACAGGTGGAGACCCAGTACTTC
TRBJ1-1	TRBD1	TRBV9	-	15	CASTTGGAGNTEAFF	TGTGCCAGCACCACAGGGGGCGCGGGGAACACTGAAGCTTTCTTT
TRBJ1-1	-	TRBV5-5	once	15	CASSLIWGGNTEAFF	TGTGCCAGCAGCTTAATTTGGGGAGGGAACACTGAAGCTTTCTTT
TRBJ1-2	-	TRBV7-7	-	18	CASSLMWKGVPTNYGYTF	TGTGCCAGCAGCTTAATGTGGAAGGGGGTTCCCACCAACTATGGCTACACCTTC
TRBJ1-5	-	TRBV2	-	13	CASSDGGSQPQHF	TGTGCCAGCAGTGACGGGGGTTCCCAGCCCCAGCATTTT
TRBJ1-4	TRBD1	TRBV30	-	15	CAWSPSGTGGEKLFF	TGTGCCTGGAGTCCATCCGGGACAGGGGGCGAAAAACTGTTTTTT